The next 29 T cell receptor beta chains were all read from a single sample in a study of blood T cell repertoires in COVID-19. Repertoires were generated with immunoSEQ multiplex PCR, while TCRdb's copy carries only in-frame clones and drops some. This repertoire shows 100,000 to 150,000 clones, around nine tenths found once; its top ten account for about 2%. Sequences were obtained from peripheral blood. These receptors all come from a man aged 70-80 years with active COVID-19.

The chain is built from TRBV6-5 and TRBJ2-5; 9 bases fit TRBD1. Germline V CDR1 and CDR2: MNHEY, SVGAGI. This CDR3 region has 14 residues. With V trimmed by 6 bases and J by 4 bases, 6 bases remained unmatched. The DNA of the CDR3 is TGTGCCAGCAGGGGGACAGGGCTGGGAGAGACCCAGTACTTC. Protein product: CASRGTGLGETQYF.

V gene TRBV18 combines with J gene TRBJ2-7; 13 positions agree with TRBD2. There are 15 residues in the CDR3. CDR1 is KGHSH and CDR2 is LQKENI in the germline V gene. Losses at the gene ends were 2 bases for V and 2 bases for J; bases not matched to a gene: 0. The CDR3 sequence is CASSPGTSGAYEQYF. The CDR3 coding sequence is TGTGCCAGCTCACCAGGGACTAGCGGGGCCTACGAGCAGTACTTC.

The genes are TRBV6-1 and TRBJ2-3; 9 bases are shared with TRBD1. Germline lookup yields CDR1 MNHNS and CDR2 SASEGT. J was trimmed by 5 bases and V by 3 bases; bases with no gene match: 6. The CDR3 is made up of 15 amino acids. The CDR3 loop is CASSDGQGRIDTQYF. CDR3 coding DNA: TGTGCCAGCAGTGATGGACAGGGGAGGATAGATACGCAGTATTTT.

This clone was detected once. The rearrangement joins TRBV7-9 to TRBJ2-1; D is unclear. The CDR3 loop spans 11 amino acids. V was trimmed by 2 bases and J by 8 bases, leaving 4 bases between them. The germline CDR1 and CDR2 sequences are SEHNR and FQNEAQ (reference sequence). Here the CDR3 DNA reads TGTGCCAGCAGCTTATATGATGAGCAGTTCTTC. Its protein product is CASSLYDEQFF.

The J gene is TRBJ2-7, the V gene TRBV7-9, with TRBD2 as a possible D gene (7 bases). The V end was cut by 1 base, the J end by 1 base, with 11 bases between. The germline V gene encodes CDR1 SEHNR and CDR2 FQNEAQ (reference sequence). The CDR3 extends over 15 amino acids. The CDR3 reads CASSLGAGASYEQYF. DNA for the CDR3: TGTGCCAGCAGCTTAGGGGCGGGGGCATCCTACGAGCAGTACTTC. The variable domain in full, completed from reference TRBV7-9 and TRBJ2-7, reads DTGVSQNPRHKITKRGQNVTFRCDPISEHNRLYWYRQTLGQGPEFLTYFQNEAQLEKSRLLSDRFSAERPKGSFSTLEIQRTEQGDSAMYLCASSLGAGASYEQYFGPGTRLTVT.

The chain combines TRBV27 with TRBJ2-7; TRBD1 matches 7 bases. Germline-derived CDR1 and CDR2 are MNHEY and SMNVEV (reference sequence). The CDR3 loop spans 15 amino acids. The ends lost 6 bases at V and 0 bases at J; junction bases unmatched: 8. DNA of the CDR3: TGTGCCAGCAGGCGAGGGGGCGGAAGCTCCTACGAGCAGTACTTC. Translation gives CASRRGGGSSYEQYF.

The chain uses TRBV7-2 and TRBJ2-1; 11 bases align to TRBD2. This CDR3 contains 17 residues. Trimming took 2 bases from V and 3 from J; bases not matched to a gene: 6. Per germline, CDR1 SGHTA and CDR2 FQGNSA. The CDR3 reads CASSLRLAGFGYNEQFF. The CDR3 coding sequence is TGTGCCAGCAGCTTAAGACTAGCGGGATTCGGCTACAATGAGCAGTTCTTC.

CDR3 region: CASSPAGGKNTEAFF. The CDR3 nucleotides are TGTGCCAGCAGCCCCGCAGGGGGGAAGAACACTGAAGCTTTCTTT. The rearrangement uses TRBV9 and TRBJ1-1; 7 bases line up with TRBD1. This CDR3 comprises 15 residues. CDR1 and CDR2 from the germline V gene are SGDLS and YYNGEE. V shed 4 bases, J shed 1 base, and the junction held 7 bases outside the gene matches.

This chain joins TRBV10-3 and TRBJ2-7, with a tentative D call TRBD1 (5 bases). Looked up from germline, CDR1 is ENHRY and CDR2 is SYGVKD. The CDR3 is 15 amino acids. The ends were cut back, 4 bases at V and 7 bases at J, with 20 bases in the middle. The CDR3 loop is CAISARPDVGVEQYF. The CDR3 DNA sequence: TGTGCCATCAGTGCCAGGCCGGATGTAGGGGTTGAGCAGTACTTC.

This clone was found once. The gene calls are TRBV12-3 or TRBV12-4 and TRBJ1-5, with 7 bases fitting TRBD1. Trimming cost V 4 bases and J 5 bases; bases outside gene matches: 2. The length of the CDR3 is 13 residues. In DNA form, the CDR3 reads TGTGCCAGCAGTTCACAGGGGTATCAGCCCCAGCATTTT. Protein: CASSSQGYQPQHF.

This clone was recorded a few times. V usage is TRBV28 and J usage is TRBJ1-5; 7 nucleotides line up with TRBD1. Losses at the gene ends were 10 bases for V and 0 bases for J; bases not matched to a gene: 6. The germline V gene encodes CDR1 MDHEN and CDR2 SYDVKM. The CDR3 is 14 residues long. CDR3 region: CATRGAYSNQPQHF. The CDR3 nucleotides are TGTGCCACCAGGGGGGCCTATAGCAATCAGCCCCAGCATTTT. Full variable domain (missing parts from reference TRBV28 and TRBJ1-5): DVKVTQSSRYLVKRTGEKVFLECVQDMDHENMFWYRQDPGLGLRLIYFSYDVKMKEKGDIPEGYSVSREKKERFSLILESASTNQTSMYLCATRGAYSNQPQHFGDGTRLSIL.

The chain joins TRBV3-1 (or the pseudogene TRBV3-2) to TRBJ1-6, with D unresolved. CDR1 and CDR2 from the germline V gene are LGHDT and YNNKEL (reference sequence). Trimming left V 1 base short and J 8 bases short, with 12 bases between. The CDR3 spans 15 residues. The CDR3 spells CASSQVFTADSPLHF. CDR3 DNA: TGTGCCAGCAGCCAAGTTTTTACAGCCGATTCACCCCTCCACTTT.

The chain is built from TRBV6-5 and TRBJ2-7, with a weak D call TRBD1 (5 bases). Trimming took off 5 bases at V and 5 bases at J, with 16 bases between the two ends. Germline-derived CDR1 and CDR2 are MNHEY and SVGAGI. The CDR3 spans 14 residues. CDR3 in DNA: TGTGCCAGCAGTCCAACCAGGGAAAACCACGAGCAGTACTTC. This encodes CASSPTRENHEQYF.

The J gene is TRBJ2-5, the V gene TRBV6-6, with TRBD2 matching 7 bases. CDR1 and CDR2 (germline): MNHNY, SVGAGI (reference sequence). V lost 2 bases, J lost 5 bases, and 8 bases stayed unmatched. This CDR3 spans 15 amino acids. The CDR3 is CASSYRSGGVETQYF. The CDR3 DNA follows: TGTGCCAGCAGTTACAGGTCTGGGGGGGTCGAGACCCAGTACTTC.

The chain uses TRBV27 and TRBJ2-3; TRBD1 is a possible D gene (6 bases). V was clipped by 4 bases and J by 2 bases, with 19 bases between them. CDR3 length: 17 amino acids. The germline gives CDR1 MNHEY, CDR2 SMNVEV (reference sequence). CDR3: CASSYQQGSGFTDTQYF. The CDR3 coding sequence is TGTGCCAGCAGTTATCAACAGGGAAGCGGCTTCACAGATACGCAGTATTTT.

The chain couples TRBV4-1 to TRBJ2-2; 9 bases line up with TRBD1. The ends lost 0 bases at V and 5 bases at J; junction bases unmatched: 7. This CDR3 contains 17 residues. In germline, CDR1 is MGHRA, CDR2 YSYEKL. CDR3 nucleotides: TGCGCCAGCAGCCAAGATATACAGGGGGCGGGTACCGGGGAGCTGTTTTTT. Translating it yields CASSQDIQGAGTGELFF.

The CDR3 DNA sequence: TGTGCCAGCAGTCAGGGTCGCAATCAGCCCCAGCATTTT. Protein product: CASSQGRNQPQHF. The chain employs TRBV2 and TRBJ1-5, with a weak D call TRBD1 (5 bases). The V gene's germline CDR1 is SNHLY and CDR2 FYNNEI. V gave up 5 bases and J gave up 2 bases, with 7 bases separating them. This CDR3 has 13 residues.

V gene TRBV12-3 or TRBV12-4 combines with J gene TRBJ1-5; 8 bases are shared with TRBD1. Trimming at V came to 5 bases and at J to 6 bases, leaving 3 bases not matched to a gene. There are 13 residues in the CDR3. The CDR3 sequence is CASSEQGVQPQHF. CDR3 DNA: TGTGCCAGCAGTGAACAGGGGGTTCAGCCCCAGCATTTT.

The genes are TRBV3-1 (or the pseudogene TRBV3-2) and TRBJ2-1; 8 positions match TRBD1. The junction had 4 bases not matched to a gene; V was cut back by 0 bases and J by 12 bases. The germline V gene encodes CDR1 LGHDT and CDR2 YNNKEL (reference sequence). The CDR3 totals 13 residues. The CDR3 region is CASSQDSGTGQFF. CDR3 nucleotide sequence: TGTGCCAGCAGCCAAGATTCCGGGACAGGGCAGTTCTTC.

The chain is built from TRBV2 and TRBJ2-5; TRBD2 aligns across 11 bases. V was clipped by 3 bases and J by 4 bases; unmatched bases: 10. The CDR3 runs to 17 residues. Germline CDR1 is SNHLY and CDR2 is FYNNEI. CDR3 DNA sequence: TGTGCCAGCAGTGAGGTAGCGGGAGGGGTAATAGGAGAGACCCAGTACTTC. Translation: CASSEVAGGVIGETQYF.

The chain uses TRBV19 and TRBJ2-5, with TRBD1 identical over 8 bases. V lost 10 bases, J lost 2 bases, and 12 bases stayed unmatched. This CDR3 spans 15 amino acids. CDR1 and CDR2 from the germline V gene are LNHDA and SQIVND (reference sequence). The CDR3 region has the DNA TGTGCCACTTCTAACTGGGGACAGGCTCAAGAGACCCAGTACTTC. Encoded protein: CATSNWGQAQETQYF.

The chain is built from TRBV6-5 and TRBJ2-7; TRBD1 aligns across 8 bases. The CDR3 length is 14 residues. V trimming: 5 bases; J trimming: 2 bases; junction bases outside the gene matches: 5. CDR1 is MNHEY, CDR2 SVGAGI, per germline. The CDR3 is CASSLQGATYEQYF. In nucleotides, the CDR3 is TGTGCCAGCAGTCTTCAGGGGGCAACCTACGAGCAGTACTTC.

The chain joins TRBV5-1 to TRBJ2-7, with TRBD2 identical over 12 bases. V lost 3 bases and J lost 1; bases outside the gene matches: 5. CDR1 and CDR2 (germline): SGHRS, YFSETQ. The CDR3 consists of 16 residues. The CDR3 nucleotides are TGCGCCAGCAGCTCCCTTGGGACTAGCGGGTCCTACGAGCAGTACTTC. Amino acids: CASSSLGTSGSYEQYF.

The CDR3 bases are TGTGCCAGCAGTTTTCGACAGCTACAAGAGACCCAGTACTTC. Translation: CASSFRQLQETQYF. This chain joins TRBV28 and TRBJ2-5; perhaps TRBD1 as D (5 bases). The ends were cut back, 3 bases at V and 2 bases at J, with 10 bases in the middle. CDR3 length equals 14 residues. Germline values: CDR1 MDHEN, CDR2 SYDVKM.

The chain combines TRBV5-6 with TRBJ2-1, with 7 bases lining up with TRBD1. Germline CDR1 and CDR2: SGHDT and YYEEEE. The CDR3 extends over 16 amino acids. Trimming removed 0 bases from V and 6 bases from J; junction bases left unmatched: 9. The CDR3 protein is CASSLGPEGAGNEQFF. The CDR3 coding sequence is TGTGCCAGCAGCTTGGGTCCCGAGGGGGCAGGCAATGAGCAGTTCTTC.

The CDR3 sequence: CASSLQVNGGYTF. Written as DNA, the CDR3 is TGCGCCAGCAGCTTACAGGTGAATGGTGGCTACACCTTC. The J gene is TRBJ1-2, the V gene TRBV5-1, with TRBD1 as a possible D gene (5 bases). In germline, CDR1 is SGHRS, CDR2 YFSETQ. CDR3 length equals 13 residues. Trimming left V 2 bases short and J 7 bases short, with 12 bases between. Drawing the rest from reference TRBV5-1 and TRBJ1-2, the complete variable domain is KAGVTQTPRYLIKTRGQQVTLSCSPISGHRSVSWYQQTPGQGLQFLFEYFSETQRNKGNFPGRFSGRQFSNSRSEMNVSTLELGDSALYLCASSLQVNGGYTFGSGTRLTVV.

The chain employs TRBV3-1 (or the pseudogene TRBV3-2) and TRBJ2-3, with 7 bases aligning to TRBD2. J was trimmed by 2 bases and V by 5 bases; bases with no gene match: 1. The CDR3 extends over 13 amino acids. Germline values: CDR1 LGHDT, CDR2 YNNKEL (reference sequence). CDR3 residues: CASSGTNTDTQYF. CDR3 DNA: TGTGCCAGCAGCGGGACTAACACAGATACGCAGTATTTT.

Details on this clone: An end of the junction differs from the germline gene, which may be a read error. The chain carries TRBV30 and TRBJ1-2; 9 bases fit TRBD1. This CDR3 contains 18 residues. Germline V lookup: CDR1 GTSNPN, CDR2 SVGIG (reference sequence). CDR3 loop: CTWSRDRDRPWGLYGYTF. In DNA form, the CDR3 reads TGTACCTGGAGTAGGGACAGGGACCGGCCTTGGGGGTTATATGGCTACACCTTC.

The gene calls are TRBV6-5 and TRBJ1-5, with 7 bases lining up with TRBD1. The V gene's germline CDR1 is MNHEY and CDR2 SVGAGI. The CDR3 extends over 14 amino acids. Losses at the gene ends were 5 bases for V and 2 bases for J; bases not matched to a gene: 3. CDR3 region: CASSPGQGNQPQHF. Written as DNA, the CDR3 is TGTGCCAGCAGTCCAGGACAGGGCAATCAGCCCCAGCATTTT.